This T cell receptor beta chain derives from a study of cytomegalovirus exposure and HLA in healthy donors. The PCR contained 60 Vbeta and 13 Jbeta primers. Authors' methods: Approximately 12 million of 80 million or so unique TCR beta chains were shared, per a later count. Generated by immunoSEQ multiplex PCR, the TCRdb table keeps only in-frame clones and is missing some. V, J and clone size reflect that table, while D and trimming were determined from the DNA. The table has around 180,000 clones, roughly four fifths seen once. This clone was recorded once. The sequence was obtained from a girl aged 5-17 years in good health and CMV-seropositive. The sequencing input was PBMCs.

This CDR3 is CATSREGNTATGELFF. CDR3 DNA sequence: TGTGCCACCAGCAGGGAGGGGAATACGGCCACCGGGGAGCTGTTTTTT. The V and J genes are TRBV15 and TRBJ2-2; D is possibly TRBD2 (6 bases). V lost 3 bases and J 4 bases, leaving 15 bases between the germline ends. The CDR3 sequence is 16 residues long. The germline CDR1 and CDR2 sequences are LNHNV and YYDKDF (reference sequence).